The 29 T cell receptor beta chains listed next were all sequenced from one sample in a study of T cell responses to AZD1222 COVID-19 vaccine. Measured with immunoSEQ multiplex PCR; TCRdb has only the in-frame clones, and not every one. The repertoire includes more than 95,000 clones, roughly 90% of them detected once, and more than 4% sits in the top ten. Sample: peripheral blood, taken on day 0 of AZD1222 vaccination. These receptors all stem from an adult in good health.

The CDR3 DNA follows: TGCAGCGTTGAAGATCGGCCGGGCATTCAGTACTTC. It encodes CSVEDRPGIQYF. This chain connects TRBV29-1 to TRBJ2-4, with D hard to call. Germline V gene sequence: CDR1 SQVTM, CDR2 ANQGSEA. Trimming took 0 bases from V and 9 from J, leaving 9 bases between them. This CDR3 is built from 12 residues.

This sequence joins TRBV4-1 and TRBJ1-3, with 7 bases that match TRBD1. This CDR3 spans 19 amino acids. J was trimmed by 2 bases and V by 0 bases; bases with no gene match: 13. The germline V gene encodes CDR1 MGHRA and CDR2 YSYEKL. This CDR3 reads CASSQDRGARQGTGNTIYF. The CDR3 DNA is TGCGCCAGCAGCCAAGATCGAGGGGCTCGACAGGGAACTGGAAACACCATATATTTT.

The chain carries TRBV24-1 and TRBJ1-5, with a possible D match to TRBD1 (6 bases). V lost 4 bases, J lost 6 bases, and 12 bases lay in between. CDR3 length equals 14 residues. Germline CDR1 is KGHDR and CDR2 is SFDVKD. In DNA, the CDR3 is TGTGCCACCAGTGACCCCGCCAGGGGTCAGCCCCAGCATTTT. Translating gives CATSDPARGQPQHF.

CDR3 protein: CASSPLGAGANVLTF. In DNA form, the CDR3 reads TGTGCCAGCAGTCCTCTGGGGGCTGGGGCCAACGTCCTGACTTTC. The chain links TRBV27 to TRBJ2-6; D could derive from TRBD1 or TRBD2 (5 bases each). This CDR3 is built from 15 residues. The V gene's germline CDR1 is MNHEY and CDR2 SMNVEV (reference sequence). Trimming stripped 5 bases from V and 2 bases from J, with 10 bases between.

V is TRBV6-5 and J is TRBJ2-7, with 10 bases that match TRBD1. This CDR3 region has 16 residues. Germline assignment: CDR1 MNHEY and CDR2 SVGAGI. V was clipped by 0 bases and J by 3 bases; unmatched bases: 5. This chain's CDR3 is CASSYSGTGVGYEQYF. CDR3 in DNA: TGTGCCAGCAGTTACTCGGGGACAGGGGTGGGCTACGAGCAGTACTTC.

Here the CDR3 reads CASSQGAGTGGYEQYF. The CDR3 nucleotides are TGCGCCAGCAGCCAGGGGGCCGGGACAGGGGGTTACGAGCAGTACTTC. The chain joins TRBV4-1 to TRBJ2-7, with 11 bases fitting TRBD1. The trim removed 3 bases at V and 4 bases at J, leaving 8 bases unmatched. The length of the CDR3 is 16 residues. Germline V gene lookup returns CDR1 MGHRA and CDR2 YSYEKL.

This rearrangement joins TRBV13 to TRBJ2-2; D tentatively reads TRBD1 or TRBD2 (5 bases each). Trimming cost V 4 bases and J 6 bases, with 12 bases left between them. There are 14 residues in the CDR3. From germline, CDR1 is PRHDT and CDR2 FYEKMQ (reference sequence). In DNA, the CDR3 is TGTGCCAGCAGCTCGGGACCCCAGGCCGGGGAGCTGTTTTTT. Encoded protein: CASSSGPQAGELFF.

The chain is built from TRBV27 and TRBJ2-5; 7 bases align to TRBD2. Unmatched junction bases numbered 5, after V lost 5 bases and J lost 2 bases. Germline V CDR1 and CDR2: MNHEY, SMNVEV (reference sequence). The CDR3 runs 14 residues. This CDR3 reads CASSSGTTQETQYF. The CDR3, as DNA: TGTGCCAGCAGTAGCGGGACGACACAAGAGACCCAGTACTTC.

The genes are TRBV7-6 and TRBJ1-1, with D uncertain. Germline CDR1 is SGHVS and CDR2 is FNYEAQ. The V end was cut by 6 bases, the J end by 7 bases, with 12 bases between. The CDR3 has 12 amino acids. CDR3 amino acids: CASSPVRDEAFF. Written as DNA, the CDR3 is TGTGCCAGCAGTCCGGTCCGAGATGAAGCTTTCTTT.

This clone was seen only a few times. The chain links TRBV30 to TRBJ1-1; D not certain. Per germline, CDR1 GTSNPN and CDR2 SVGIG (reference sequence). There are 11 residues in the CDR3. V gave up 2 bases and J gave up 7 bases, with 8 bases separating them. The CDR3 loop reads CAWSPTREAFF. The CDR3, as DNA: TGTGCCTGGAGTCCGACCCGTGAAGCTTTCTTT.

The CDR3 DNA reads as TGTGCCAGCAGCAACCCGGGAAGCACTGAAGCTTTCTTT. This encodes CASSNPGSTEAFF. V gene TRBV7-8 combines with J gene TRBJ1-1; D is ambiguous. There are 13 residues in the CDR3. The germline V gene encodes CDR1 SGHVS and CDR2 FQNEAQ. With 5 bases removed from V and 4 bases from J, the gap between germline ends came to 11 bases.

The V and J genes are TRBV5-1 and TRBJ2-5; 8 nucleotides agree with TRBD1. The trim removed 1 base at V and 1 base at J, leaving 3 bases unmatched. The CDR3 covers 15 residues. Per the germline V gene, CDR1 is SGHRS and CDR2 is YFSETQ. The CDR3: CASSLSGGRQETQYF. In nucleotides, the CDR3 is TGCGCCAGCAGCTTGTCAGGGGGCCGCCAAGAGACCCAGTACTTC.

This sequence joins TRBV5-1 and TRBJ2-1, with D maybe TRBD1 (5 bases). The germline V and J ends were trimmed by 0 bases and 10 bases, with 5 bases remaining between them. CDR1 and CDR2 from the germline V gene are SGHRS and YFSETQ. This CDR3 comprises 11 residues. For the CDR3, the DNA is TGCGCCAGCAGCTTGGACAGGGAGCAGTTCTTC. It translates to CASSLDREQFF.

CDR3 bases: TGTGCCAGCAGGCCTTCGGGCACAGATACGCAGTATTTT. Its protein product is CASRPSGTDTQYF. The chain combines TRBV27 with TRBJ2-3; D is uncertain. Trimming shortened V by 6 bases and J by 1 base, and 8 bases separated the two germline ends. This CDR3 region has 13 residues. Germline CDR1 MNHEY, CDR2 SMNVEV (reference sequence).

The rearrangement links TRBV7-3 to TRBJ1-2; 7 nucleotides agree with TRBD1. Germline V gene lookup returns CDR1 SGHTA and CDR2 FQGTGA. The trim removed 3 bases at V and 4 bases at J, leaving 8 bases unmatched. The CDR3 runs 15 residues. DNA for the CDR3: TGTGCCAGCAGCTTGGACGGTAGGGGGCCCTATGGCTACACCTTC. Residues: CASSLDGRGPYGYTF.

CDR3: CASSPTPNYGYTF. CDR3 in DNA: TGTGCCAGCAGTCCCACACCCAACTATGGCTACACCTTC. The V call is TRBV27, the J call TRBJ1-2; D not resolved. The CDR3 runs 13 residues. Germline assignment: CDR1 MNHEY and CDR2 SMNVEV (reference sequence). Trimming stripped 5 bases from V and 2 bases from J, with 9 bases between.

The genes are TRBV11-2 and TRBJ1-1; D not resolved. V was trimmed by 5 bases and J by 4 bases, leaving 11 bases between them. The germline gives CDR1 SGHAT, CDR2 FQNNGV. The length of the CDR3 is 13 residues. CDR3 sequence reads: CASSLTWGTEAFF. As DNA, the CDR3 is TGTGCCAGCAGCCTGACCTGGGGCACTGAAGCTTTCTTT.

The chain recombines TRBV2 with TRBJ1-4; tentative D call: TRBD1 (6 bases). Germline V CDR1 and CDR2: SNHLY, FYNNEI. Trimming cost V 6 bases and J 1 base, with 15 bases left between them. The CDR3 is 16 residues long. In DNA, the CDR3 is TGTGCCAGCAGGGACCTTGGGGGCCTAACTAATGAAAAACTGTTTTTT. This gives the protein CASRDLGGLTNEKLFF.

The chain combines TRBV29-1 with TRBJ2-7; perhaps TRBD1 as D (5 bases). Germline-derived CDR1 and CDR2 are SQVTM and ANQGSEA. Deletions cut 4 bases from V and 5 bases from J, with 18 bases between. The CDR3 runs 14 residues. CDR3 amino acids: CSVGGSTLGNEQYF. The DNA of the CDR3 is TGCAGCGTTGGGGGCTCGACTCTGGGGAACGAGCAGTACTTC.

The CDR3: CASSLSRGPSIYGYTF. The CDR3 nucleotides are TGTGCCAGCAGCTTGTCCAGGGGGCCGTCGATATATGGCTACACCTTC. The chain recombines TRBV5-4 with TRBJ1-2; 8 bases fit TRBD1. The germline gives CDR1 SGHNT, CDR2 YYREEE (reference sequence). There are 16 residues in the CDR3. The J segment lost 5 bases and the V segment lost 1 base, leaving 10 bases of the junction unmatched.

This clone has only one observation. The chain links TRBV29-1 to TRBJ2-3; TRBD1 matches 7 bases. Germline V CDR1 and CDR2: SQVTM, ANQGSEA. There are 12 residues in the CDR3. The junction had 0 bases not matched to a gene; V was cut back by 2 bases and J by 4 bases. For the CDR3, the DNA is TGCAGCGTTGAACAGGGGGCAGATACGCAGTATTTT. Translated, it gives CSVEQGADTQYF.

The rearrangement links TRBV6-5 to TRBJ2-2; D remains unclear. The V end was cut by 6 bases, the J end by 1 base, with 6 bases between. The CDR3 sequence is 13 residues long. Germline-derived CDR1 and CDR2 are MNHEY and SVGAGI. The CDR3 DNA follows: TGTGCCAGCAGACCCTGGAACACCGGGGAGCTGTTTTTT. Translated, it gives CASRPWNTGELFF.

This chain's CDR3 is CASSQAGVTEAFF. DNA of the CDR3: TGTGCCAGCAGCCAAGCAGGGGTCACTGAAGCTTTCTTT. The chain recombines TRBV3-1 (or the pseudogene TRBV3-2) with TRBJ1-1; possible D gene TRBD1, 6 bases. Between the trimmed V and J ends, which lost 1 base and 4 bases, there was a span of 7 bases. CDR1 is LGHDT, CDR2 YNNKEL, per germline (reference sequence). CDR3 size: 13 residues.

The V call is TRBV6-5, the J call TRBJ2-5; D may be TRBD2 (6 bases). The CDR3 is made up of 15 amino acids. V lost 0 bases to trimming and J lost 1 base, with 9 bases between them. Germline V gene sequence: CDR1 MNHEY, CDR2 SVGAGI. The CDR3 DNA follows: TGTGCCAGCAGTTACTCGGAGGGATCCCAAGAGACCCAGTACTTC. As protein: CASSYSEGSQETQYF.

This chain joins TRBV3-1 (or the pseudogene TRBV3-2) and TRBJ1-1, with no clear D. Trimming shortened V by 4 bases and J by 4 bases, and 13 bases separated the two germline ends. Germline V gene data show CDR1 as LGHDT and CDR2 as YNNKEL (reference sequence). The CDR3 is made up of 14 amino acids. The CDR3 protein is CASSRNSGATEAFF. CDR3 nucleotide sequence: TGTGCCAGCAGCCGGAATTCTGGAGCCACTGAAGCTTTCTTT.

This chain links TRBV6-5 with TRBJ2-2; D may correspond to TRBD1 or TRBD2 (5 bases each). CDR3 length equals 15 residues. Germline values: CDR1 MNHEY, CDR2 SVGAGI. Trimming took off 10 bases at V and 5 bases at J, with 20 bases between the two ends. CDR3 loop: CATTRDPSGTGELFF. CDR3 DNA sequence: TGTGCCACTACCCGGGACCCCTCTGGGACCGGGGAGCTGTTTTTT.

The V and J genes are TRBV11-1 and TRBJ2-1; TRBD2 is a possible D gene (6 bases). Trimming took off 4 bases at V and 4 bases at J, with 14 bases between the two ends. This CDR3 comprises 15 residues. The germline gives CDR1 SGHAT, CDR2 FQDESV (reference sequence). The CDR3 coding sequence is TGTGCCAGCAGCTCGTTCGGGGGAGGATACAATGAGCAGTTCTTC. This gives the protein CASSSFGGGYNEQFF. Using reference TRBV11-1 and TRBJ2-1 for the parts outside the CDR3, the full variable domain is EAEVAQSPRYKITEKSQAVAFWCDPISGHATLYWYRQILGQGPELLVQFQDESVVDDSQLPKDRFSAERLKGVDSTLKIQPAELGDSAMYLCASSSFGGGYNEQFFGPGTRLTVL.

This chain uses TRBV28 with TRBJ1-5; no clear D. The germline V gene has CDR1 MDHEN and CDR2 SYDVKM. CDR3 length: 14 residues. The V end was cut by 6 bases, the J end by 0 bases, with 9 bases between. The DNA of the CDR3 is TGTGCCAGCAGAGAAACAGCTAGCAATCAGCCCCAGCATTTT. It yields the protein CASRETASNQPQHF.

This rearrangement joins TRBV9 to TRBJ2-3; D could derive from TRBD1 or TRBD2 (5 bases each). Trimming took off 6 bases at V and 1 base at J, with 12 bases between the two ends. There are 14 residues in the CDR3. The V gene's germline CDR1 is SGDLS and CDR2 YYNGEE. The chain's CDR3 is CASTRDLGTDTQYF. The CDR3 coding sequence is TGTGCCAGCACCAGGGACCTCGGCACAGATACGCAGTATTTT.